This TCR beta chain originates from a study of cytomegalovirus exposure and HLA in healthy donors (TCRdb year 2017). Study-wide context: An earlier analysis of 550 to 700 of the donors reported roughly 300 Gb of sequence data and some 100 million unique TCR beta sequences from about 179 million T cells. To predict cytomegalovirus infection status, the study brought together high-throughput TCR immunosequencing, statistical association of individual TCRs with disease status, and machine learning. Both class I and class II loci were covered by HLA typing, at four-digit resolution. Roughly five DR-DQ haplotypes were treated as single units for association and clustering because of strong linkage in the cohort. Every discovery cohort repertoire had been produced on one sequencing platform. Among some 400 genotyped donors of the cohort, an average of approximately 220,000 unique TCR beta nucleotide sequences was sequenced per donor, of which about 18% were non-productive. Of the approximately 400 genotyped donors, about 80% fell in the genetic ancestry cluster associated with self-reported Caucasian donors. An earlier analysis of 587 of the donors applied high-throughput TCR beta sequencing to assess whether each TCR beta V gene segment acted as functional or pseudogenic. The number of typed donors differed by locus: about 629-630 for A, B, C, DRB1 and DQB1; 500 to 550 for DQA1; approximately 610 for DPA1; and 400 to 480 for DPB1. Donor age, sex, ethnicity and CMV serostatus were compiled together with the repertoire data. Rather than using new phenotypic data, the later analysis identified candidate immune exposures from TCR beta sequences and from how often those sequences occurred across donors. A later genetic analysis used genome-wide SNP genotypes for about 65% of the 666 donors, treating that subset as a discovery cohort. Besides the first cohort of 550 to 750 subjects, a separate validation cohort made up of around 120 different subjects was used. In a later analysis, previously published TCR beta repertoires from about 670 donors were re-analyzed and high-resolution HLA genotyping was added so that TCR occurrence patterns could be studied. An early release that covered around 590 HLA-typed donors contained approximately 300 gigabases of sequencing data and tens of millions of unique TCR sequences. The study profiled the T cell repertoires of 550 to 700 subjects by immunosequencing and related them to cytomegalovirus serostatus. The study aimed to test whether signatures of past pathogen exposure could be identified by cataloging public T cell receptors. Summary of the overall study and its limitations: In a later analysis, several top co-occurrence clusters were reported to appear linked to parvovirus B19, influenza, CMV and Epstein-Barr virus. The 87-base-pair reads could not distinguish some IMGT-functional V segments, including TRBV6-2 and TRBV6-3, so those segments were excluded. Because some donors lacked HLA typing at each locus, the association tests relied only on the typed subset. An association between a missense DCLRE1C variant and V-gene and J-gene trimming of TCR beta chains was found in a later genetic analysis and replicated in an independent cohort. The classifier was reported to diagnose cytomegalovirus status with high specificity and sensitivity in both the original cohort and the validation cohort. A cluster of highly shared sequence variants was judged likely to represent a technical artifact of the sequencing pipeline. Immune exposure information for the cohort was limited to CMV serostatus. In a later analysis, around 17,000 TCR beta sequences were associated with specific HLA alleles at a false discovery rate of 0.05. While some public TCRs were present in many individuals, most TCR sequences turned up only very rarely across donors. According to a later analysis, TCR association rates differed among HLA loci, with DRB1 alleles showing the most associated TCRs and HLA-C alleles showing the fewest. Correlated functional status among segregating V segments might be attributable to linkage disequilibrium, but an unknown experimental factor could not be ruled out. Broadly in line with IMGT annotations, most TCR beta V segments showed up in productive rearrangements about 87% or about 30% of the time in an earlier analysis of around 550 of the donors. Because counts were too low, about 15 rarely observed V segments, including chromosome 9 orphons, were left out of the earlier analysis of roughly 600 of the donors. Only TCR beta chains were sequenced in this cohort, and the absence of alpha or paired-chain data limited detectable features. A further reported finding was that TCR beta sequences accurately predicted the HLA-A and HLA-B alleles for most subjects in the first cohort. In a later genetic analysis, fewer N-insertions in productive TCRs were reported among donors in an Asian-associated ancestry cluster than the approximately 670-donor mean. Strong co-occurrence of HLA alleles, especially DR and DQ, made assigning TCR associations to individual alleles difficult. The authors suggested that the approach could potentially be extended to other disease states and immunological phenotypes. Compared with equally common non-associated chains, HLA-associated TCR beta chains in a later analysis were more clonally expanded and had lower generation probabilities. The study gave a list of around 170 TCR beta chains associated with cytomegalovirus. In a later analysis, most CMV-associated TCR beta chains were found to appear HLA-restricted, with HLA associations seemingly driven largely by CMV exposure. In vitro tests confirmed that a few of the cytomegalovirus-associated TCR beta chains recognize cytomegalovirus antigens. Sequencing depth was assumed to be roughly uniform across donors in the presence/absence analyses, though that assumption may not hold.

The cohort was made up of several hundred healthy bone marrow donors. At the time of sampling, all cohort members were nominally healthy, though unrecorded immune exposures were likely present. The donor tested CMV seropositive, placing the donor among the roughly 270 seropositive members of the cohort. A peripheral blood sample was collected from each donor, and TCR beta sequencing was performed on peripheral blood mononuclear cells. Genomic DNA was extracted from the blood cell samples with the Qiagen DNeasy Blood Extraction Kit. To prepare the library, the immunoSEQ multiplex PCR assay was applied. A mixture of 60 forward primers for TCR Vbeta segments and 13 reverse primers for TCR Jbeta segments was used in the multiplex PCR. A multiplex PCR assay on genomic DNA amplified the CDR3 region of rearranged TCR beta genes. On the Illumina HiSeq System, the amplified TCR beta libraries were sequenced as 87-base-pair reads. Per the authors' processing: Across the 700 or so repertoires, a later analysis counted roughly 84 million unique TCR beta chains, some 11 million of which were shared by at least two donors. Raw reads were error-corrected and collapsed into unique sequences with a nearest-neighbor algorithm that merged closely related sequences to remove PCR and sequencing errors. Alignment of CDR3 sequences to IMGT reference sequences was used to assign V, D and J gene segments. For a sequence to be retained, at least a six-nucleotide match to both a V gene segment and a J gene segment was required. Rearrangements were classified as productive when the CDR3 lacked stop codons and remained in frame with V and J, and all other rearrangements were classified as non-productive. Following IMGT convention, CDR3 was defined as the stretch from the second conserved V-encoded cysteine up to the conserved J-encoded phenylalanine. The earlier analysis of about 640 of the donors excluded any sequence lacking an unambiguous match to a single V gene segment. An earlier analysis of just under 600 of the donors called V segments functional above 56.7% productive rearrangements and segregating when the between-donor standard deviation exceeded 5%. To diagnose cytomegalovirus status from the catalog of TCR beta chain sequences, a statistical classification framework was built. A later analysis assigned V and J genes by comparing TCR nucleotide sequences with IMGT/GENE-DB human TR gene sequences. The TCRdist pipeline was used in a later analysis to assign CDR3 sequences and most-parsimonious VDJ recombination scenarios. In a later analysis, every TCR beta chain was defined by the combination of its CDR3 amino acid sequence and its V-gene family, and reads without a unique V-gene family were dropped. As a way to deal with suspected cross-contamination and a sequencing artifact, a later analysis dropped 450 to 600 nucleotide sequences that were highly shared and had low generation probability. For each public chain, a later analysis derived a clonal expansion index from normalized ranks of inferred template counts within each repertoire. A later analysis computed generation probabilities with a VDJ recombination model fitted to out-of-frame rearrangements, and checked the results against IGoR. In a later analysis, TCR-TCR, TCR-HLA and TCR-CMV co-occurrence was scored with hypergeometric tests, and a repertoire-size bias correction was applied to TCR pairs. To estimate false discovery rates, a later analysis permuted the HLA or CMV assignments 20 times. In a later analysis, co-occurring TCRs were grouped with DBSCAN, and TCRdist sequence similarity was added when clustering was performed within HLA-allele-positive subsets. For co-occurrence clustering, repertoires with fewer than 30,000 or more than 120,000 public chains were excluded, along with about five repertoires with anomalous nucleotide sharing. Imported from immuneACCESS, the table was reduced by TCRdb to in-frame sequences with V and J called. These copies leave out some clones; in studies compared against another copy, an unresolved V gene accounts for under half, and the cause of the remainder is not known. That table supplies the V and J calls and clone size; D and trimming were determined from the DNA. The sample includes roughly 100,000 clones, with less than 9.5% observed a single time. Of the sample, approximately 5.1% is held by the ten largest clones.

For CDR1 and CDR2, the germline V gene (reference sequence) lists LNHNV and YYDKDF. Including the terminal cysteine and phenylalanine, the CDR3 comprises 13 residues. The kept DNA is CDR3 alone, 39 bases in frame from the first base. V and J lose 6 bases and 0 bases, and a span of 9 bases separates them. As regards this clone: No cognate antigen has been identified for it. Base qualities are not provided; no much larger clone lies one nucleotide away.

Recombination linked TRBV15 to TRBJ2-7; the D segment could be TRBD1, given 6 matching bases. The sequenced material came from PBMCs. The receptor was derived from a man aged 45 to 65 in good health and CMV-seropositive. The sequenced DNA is TGTGCCACCAGGCAGGGGAGCTCCTACGAGCAGTACTTC. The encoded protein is CATRQGSSYEQYF.